The clone carrying this T cell receptor (beta chain) showed up many times. Amplification of TCR beta CDR3 regions used RNA as the template. The TCR CDR3 first-round RT-PCR relied on the HTBI primer set. TCRdb recomputed calls from the multiplex PCR reads with MiXCR, one row per CDR3 protein. In the table there are 350,000 to 400,000 distinct CDR3 sequences, about 16% of which are singletons. Germline loops: CDR1 SGHAT, CDR2 FQNNGV. J gave up 4 bases and V 3 bases, and 1 base lay outside the gene matches. This CDR3 has 15 amino acids. This sample is part of a study of T cells in Graves' hyperthyroidism and ophthalmopathy. Patients aged 18 to 65 had newly diagnosed hyperthyroidism of under 2 months' duration.

The chain employs TRBV11-2 and TRBJ2-1; TRBD1 matches at 12 bases. The source material was blood. This sequence was found in a woman younger than 45 with Graves' hyperthyroidism. This chain's CDR3 is CASSLGQGAYNEQFF. CDR3 DNA: TGTGCCAGCAGCTTGGGACAGGGGGCTTACAATGAGCAGTTCTTC.